This T cell receptor (beta chain) was identified in a study of cytomegalovirus exposure and HLA in healthy donors listed by TCRdb under 2017. A note on the overall study: According to an earlier analysis of 587 of the donors, some 180 million T cells yielded 117 million unique TCR beta sequences and 276 Gb of sequence data. About 300 gigabases of sequencing data and approximately 92 million unique TCR sequences made up an early release that covered roughly 670 HLA-typed donors. Of the 300 to 450 genotyped donors, roughly 80% fell in the genetic ancestry cluster associated with self-reported Caucasian donors. The study aimed to test whether signatures of past pathogen exposure could be identified by cataloging public T cell receptors. The T cell repertoires of under 750 subjects were profiled by immunosequencing and related to cytomegalovirus serostatus. A separate validation cohort of about 110 different subjects was used in addition to the 666-subject first cohort. High-throughput TCR immunosequencing, statistical association of individual TCRs with disease status, and machine learning were combined to predict cytomegalovirus infection status. A later analysis re-analyzed previously published TCR beta repertoires from 500 to 700 donors and added high-resolution HLA genotyping to study TCR occurrence patterns. In the later analysis, no new phenotypic data were used to find candidate immune exposures; instead, reliance was placed on TCR beta sequences and their occurrence across donors. To decide whether each TCR beta V gene segment behaved as functional or pseudogenic, an earlier analysis of 587 of the donors relied on high-throughput TCR beta sequencing. Alongside the repertoire data, information on donor age, sex, ethnicity and CMV serostatus was compiled. A later genetic analysis used genome-wide SNP genotypes for about 65% of the roughly 700 donors, treating that subset as a discovery cohort. All discovery cohort repertoires had been generated on a single sequencing platform. HLA typing covered class I and class II loci at four-digit resolution. Typing coverage differed by locus: A, B, C, DRB1 and DQB1 were typed in about 629-640 donors, DQA1 in 500 to 550, DPA1 in around 610, and DPB1 in 400 to 480. Four or five DR-DQ haplotypes were handled as single units for association and clustering, since linkage in the cohort was strong. On average, roughly 240,000 unique TCR beta nucleotide sequences were sequenced per donor among some 420 genotyped donors of the cohort, with roughly 19% of those sequences being non-productive. What the study reported, not specific to this receptor: A further reported finding was that TCR beta sequences accurately predicted the HLA-A and HLA-B alleles for most subjects in the first cohort. Cytomegalovirus status was reported to be diagnosed by the classifier with high specificity and sensitivity in both the original and validation cohorts. In vitro tests confirmed that three of the cytomegalovirus-associated TCR beta chains recognize cytomegalovirus antigens. For the cohort, immune exposure information was limited to CMV serostatus. The sequencing pipeline was judged likely to have produced a cluster of highly shared sequence variants as a technical artifact. A total of 150 or so TCR beta chains were listed by the study as associated with cytomegalovirus. A later analysis found that most CMV-associated TCR beta chains appeared HLA-restricted, with HLA associations seemingly driven largely by CMV exposure. Most TCR sequences were seen in very few donors, while some public TCRs were found in many individuals. In a later genetic analysis, a missense DCLRE1C variant was associated with V-gene and J-gene trimming of TCR beta chains, and the association was replicated in an independent cohort. Because counts were too low, 15 to 20 rarely observed V segments, including chromosome 9 orphons, were left out of the earlier analysis of about 620 of the donors. Broadly in line with IMGT annotations, most TCR beta V segments showed up in productive rearrangements about 90% or about 30% of the time in an earlier analysis of around 600 of the donors. According to a later analysis, parvovirus B19, influenza, CMV and Epstein-Barr virus appeared linked to several top co-occurrence clusters. In this cohort, only TCR beta chains were sequenced, and detectable features were limited by the absence of alpha or paired-chain data. The authors suggested that the approach could potentially be extended to other disease states and immunological phenotypes. Linkage disequilibrium might explain the correlated functional status among segregating V segments, but an unknown experimental factor could not be excluded. Roughly uniform sequencing depth across donors was assumed in presence/absence analyses, although this assumption may not hold. In a later analysis, HLA-associated TCR beta chains were found to be more clonally expanded and to have lower generation probabilities than equally common non-associated chains. A later analysis associated about 17,000 TCR beta sequences with specific HLA alleles at a false discovery rate of 0.05. HLA typing was unavailable for some donors at each locus, so association tests used only the typed subset. In a later analysis, the rate of TCR association differed among HLA loci, with DRB1 alleles having the most associated TCRs and HLA-C alleles having the fewest. The 87-base-pair reads could not distinguish some IMGT-functional V segments, including TRBV6-2 and TRBV6-3, so those segments were excluded. Strong co-occurrence of HLA alleles, especially DR and DQ, made assigning TCR associations to individual alleles difficult. According to a later genetic analysis, donors in an Asian-associated ancestry cluster had fewer N-insertions in productive TCRs than the approximately 700-donor mean.

Library generation was performed with the immunoSEQ multiplex PCR assay. For the multiplex PCR, a mixture combining 60 forward primers for TCR Vbeta segments and 13 reverse primers for TCR Jbeta segments was used. The CDR3 region of rearranged TCR beta genes was amplified from genomic DNA with a multiplex PCR assay. On the Illumina HiSeq System, the amplified TCR beta libraries were sequenced as 87-base-pair reads. As for how the authors treated the data: A later analysis tallied tens of millions of unique TCR beta chains across the approximately 670 repertoires, and some 12 million of those chains were shared by two or more donors. A nearest-neighbor algorithm error-corrected the raw reads and collapsed the reads into unique sequences, merging closely related sequences to remove PCR and sequencing errors. CDR3 sequences were aligned to IMGT reference sequences to assign V, D and J gene segments. For a sequence to be retained, at least a six-nucleotide match to both a V gene segment and a J gene segment was required. A rearrangement was called productive if the CDR3 had no stop codons and remained in frame with V and J, and every other rearrangement was called non-productive. Following IMGT convention, CDR3 was defined as the stretch from the second conserved V-encoded cysteine up to the conserved J-encoded phenylalanine. Sequences without an unambiguous match to a single V gene segment were excluded from the earlier analysis of approximately 600 of the donors. An earlier analysis of 587 of the donors called V segments functional above 56.7% productive rearrangements and segregating when the between-donor standard deviation exceeded 5%. A statistical classification framework was built for diagnosing cytomegalovirus status from the catalog of TCR beta chain sequences. V and J gene assignment, in a later analysis, came from comparing TCR nucleotide sequences with IMGT/GENE-DB human TR gene sequences. A later analysis assigned CDR3 sequences and most-parsimonious VDJ recombination scenarios with the TCRdist pipeline. A later analysis defined each TCR beta chain by its CDR3 amino acid sequence plus V-gene family, and excluded reads lacking a unique V-gene family. In a later analysis, fewer than 650 highly shared, low-generation-probability nucleotide sequences were removed to address suspected cross-contamination and a sequencing artifact. In a later analysis, a clonal expansion index was calculated for each public chain from normalized within-repertoire ranks of inferred template counts. In a later analysis, generation probabilities were computed using a VDJ recombination model fitted to out-of-frame rearrangements, and the results were checked against IGoR. Hypergeometric tests were used in a later analysis to score TCR-TCR, TCR-HLA and TCR-CMV co-occurrence, with a repertoire-size bias correction applied to the TCR pairs. To estimate false discovery rates, a later analysis permuted the HLA or CMV assignments 20 times. A later analysis grouped co-occurring TCRs with DBSCAN, adding TCRdist sequence similarity when clustering within HLA-allele-positive subsets. Repertoires with fewer than 30,000 or more than 120,000 public chains, plus five repertoires with anomalous nucleotide sharing, were excluded from co-occurrence clustering. TCRdb re-hosts the immuneACCESS table, in-frame sequences only. Its copies lack some clones; in the studies checked, an unresolved V gene accounts for under half of them, and the cause for the rest is not known. The V and J calls and clone size come from that table; D and trimming were worked out from the DNA. The sample table contains 150,000 or so clones; only one count was recorded for around 78% of them. Of the sample, approximately 7% falls within the top ten clones.

Note on this clone: Its antigen is currently not known. No much larger clonotype is one base removed from it; base qualities were not supplied.

Taken from cysteine to phenylalanine, the CDR3 has 15 residues. Only the CDR3 portion is preserved as DNA: 45 bases, with reading frame beginning at the first base. The trim is 3 bases for V and 2 bases for J, with a gap of 13 bases between the germline ends. CDR1 and CDR2 are read off the germline V gene as SGDLS and YYNGEE. The cohort comprised 670 or so healthy bone marrow donors. At the time of sampling, all cohort members were nominally healthy, though unrecorded immune exposures were likely present. The donor tested CMV seropositive and was one of the 289 seropositive cohort members. A peripheral blood sample was collected from each donor, and TCR beta sequencing was performed on peripheral blood mononuclear cells. Genomic DNA was extracted from the blood cell samples with the Qiagen DNeasy Blood Extraction Kit.

This sequence uses TRBV9 and TRBJ2-3; TRBD1 is a weak D gene call, 5 bases matching. This TCR was recovered from a woman aged 40-49 years in good health and CMV-seropositive. The sequencing sample was made of PBMCs. DNA sequence: TGTGCCAGCAGCGCGGTAGGGGCGAACACAGATACGCAGTATTTT. Its protein is CASSAVGANTDTQYF.